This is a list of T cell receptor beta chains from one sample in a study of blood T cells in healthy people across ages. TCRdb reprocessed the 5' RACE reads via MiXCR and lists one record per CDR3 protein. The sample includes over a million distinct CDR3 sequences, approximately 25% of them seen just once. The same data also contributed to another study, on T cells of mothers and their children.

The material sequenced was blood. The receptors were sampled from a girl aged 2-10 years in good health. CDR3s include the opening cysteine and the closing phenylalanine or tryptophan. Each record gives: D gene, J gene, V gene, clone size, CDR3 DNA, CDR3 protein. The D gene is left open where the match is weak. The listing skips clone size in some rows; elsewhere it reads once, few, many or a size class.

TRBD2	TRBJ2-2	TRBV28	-	TGTGCCAGCAAGCCCCCGGGACTAGCGGCCGACACCGGGGAGCTGTTTTTT	CASKPPGLAADTGELFF
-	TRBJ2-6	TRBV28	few	TGTGCCAGCAGTTTATCCCCCAGGGCTAATCTACTCCAGCCCTCTGGGGCCAACGTCCTGACTTTC	CASSLSPRANLLQPSGANVLTF
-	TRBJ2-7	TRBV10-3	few	TGTGCCACCACTCCAAGGATAGACGGGCCAACCTACGAGCAGTACTTC	CATTPRIDGPTYEQYF
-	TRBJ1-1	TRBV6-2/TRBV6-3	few	TGTGCCAGCAGTTACTCGATTTGGCGAGGGAACACTGAAGCTTTCTTT	CASSYSIWRGNTEAFF
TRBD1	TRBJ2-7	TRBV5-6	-	TGTGCCAGCAGCTTGCCGAGACAGGGCTTCTACGAGCAGTACTTC	CASSLPRQGFYEQYF
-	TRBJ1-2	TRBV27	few	TGTGCCAGCAGTTTTCCAGGGGTTGGCTACACCTTC	CASSFPGVGYTF
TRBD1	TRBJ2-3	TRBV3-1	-	TGTGCCGGAGAGGTTGGACAGGGATTCTGGGATACGCAGTATTTT	CAGEVGQGFWDTQYF
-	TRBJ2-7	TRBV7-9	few	TGTGCCAGCAGCTTAGCTCGGACAGAAGATTGGTACAATGAGCAGTACTTC	CASSLARTEDWYNEQYF
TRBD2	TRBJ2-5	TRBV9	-	TGTGCCAGCAGCGGAGGTTATGCTAGCGGGGCAGGCGAGACCCAGTACTTC	CASSGGYASGAGETQYF
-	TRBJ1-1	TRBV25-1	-	TGTGCCAGCAAACTGAACACTGAAGCTTTCTTT	CASKLNTEAFF
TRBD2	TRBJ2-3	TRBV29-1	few	TGCAGCGTATCTAGCGGGGGCTCAGATACGCAGTATTTT	CSVSSGGSDTQYF
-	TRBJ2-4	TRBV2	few	TGTGCCAGCAGTGAGATGGGGCCTTCCTCTTCTTTAGCCAAAAACATTCAGTACTTC	CASSEMGPSSSLAKNIQYF
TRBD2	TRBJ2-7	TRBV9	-	TGTGCCAGCAGCATCACTAGCGGGAGCGGGGAGCAGTACTTC	CASSITSGSGEQYF
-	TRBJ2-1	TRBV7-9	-	TGTGCCAGCAGCTTTCATTCGACTGATGAGCAGTTCTTC	CASSFHSTDEQFF
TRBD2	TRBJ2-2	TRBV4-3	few	TGCGCCAGCAGCCCCCTTGTTAGCGGGGGGCCATCCGGGGAGCTGTTTTTT	CASSPLVSGGPSGELFF
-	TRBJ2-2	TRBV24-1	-	TGTGCCACCAGTATACGGGGCAGGGACACCGGGGAGCTGTTTTTT	CATSIRGRDTGELFF
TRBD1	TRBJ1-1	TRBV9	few	TGTGCCAGCGGGACAGGGATTGAGACTGAAGCTTTCTTT	CASGTGIETEAFF
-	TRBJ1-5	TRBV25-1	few	TGTGCCAGCAGTGAACACGGAGACAATCAGCCCCAGCATTTT	CASSEHGDNQPQHF
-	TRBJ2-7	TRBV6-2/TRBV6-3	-	TGTGCCAGCAGTTACAACCCACAGGGTACAATCTCCTACGAGCAGTACTTC	CASSYNPQGTISYEQYF
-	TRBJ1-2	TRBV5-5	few	TGTGCCAGCAGCCGTTTTAACCCCGAGTCGGTTGGCAGTTACACCTTC	CASSRFNPESVGSYTF
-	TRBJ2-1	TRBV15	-	TGTGCCACCAGCGATCGACTAAACCTCTACAATGAGCAGTTCTTC	CATSDRLNLYNEQFF
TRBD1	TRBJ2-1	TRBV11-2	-	TGTGCCAGCAGCGAAATTACAGGGGGCGGGAATGAGCAGTTCTTC	CASSEITGGGNEQFF
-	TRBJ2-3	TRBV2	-	TGTGCCAGCAGTGAAGCGGGGGGGGGCATGCAGTATTTT	CASSEAGGGMQYF
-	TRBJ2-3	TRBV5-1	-	TGCGCCAGCAGCTTTCAAGCGCGTAGCACAGATACGCAGTATTTT	CASSFQARSTDTQYF
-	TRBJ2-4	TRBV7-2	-	TGTGCCAGCAGCCCCACCGTCGGGACACTAGACATTCAGTACTTC	CASSPTVGTLDIQYF
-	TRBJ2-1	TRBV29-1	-	TGCAGCGTTGATTGGGATAGTGAGCAGTTCTTC	CSVDWDSEQFF
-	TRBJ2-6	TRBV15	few	TGTGCCACCAGCCGCTCTGGGGCCAACGTCCTGACTTTC	CATSRSGANVLTF
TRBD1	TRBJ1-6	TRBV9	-	TGTGCCAGCACCCGGACAGGGGAGGATTCACCCCTCCACTTT	CASTRTGEDSPLHF
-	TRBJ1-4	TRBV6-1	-	TGTGCCAGCAGTCGGACCGACTATGCAACTAATGAAAAACTGTTTTTT	CASSRTDYATNEKLFF
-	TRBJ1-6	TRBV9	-	TGTGCCAGCAGCGTTGGACAGATCCTTAATTCACCCCTCCACTTT	CASSVGQILNSPLHF
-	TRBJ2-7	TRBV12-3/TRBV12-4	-	TGTGCCAGCAGTTACACCGGGACTGGGGGCTACGAGCAGTACTTC	CASSYTGTGGYEQYF
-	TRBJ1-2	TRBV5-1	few	TGCGCCAGCAGCTTGGGCGAGTACTATGGCTACACCTTC	CASSLGEYYGYTF
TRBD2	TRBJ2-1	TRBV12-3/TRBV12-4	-	TGTGCCAGCAGTGGGACGGCGGGAGGGCCTAGGAATGAGCAGTTCTTC	CASSGTAGGPRNEQFF
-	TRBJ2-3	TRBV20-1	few	TGCAGTGCTAGAGATAACCTGAGGGTTAGCACAGATACGCAGTATTTT	CSARDNLRVSTDTQYF
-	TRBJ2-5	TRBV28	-	TGTGCCAGCACCACCATTGCCGAACAAGAGACCCAGTACTTC	CASTTIAEQETQYF
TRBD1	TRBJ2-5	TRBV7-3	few	TGTGCCAGCGCGACAGGGGGGCTTGGCCAAGAGACCCAGTACTTC	CASATGGLGQETQYF
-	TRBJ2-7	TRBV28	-	TGTGCCAGCAGTTCTCAGGGGAACGCCTACGAGCAGTACTTC	CASSSQGNAYEQYF
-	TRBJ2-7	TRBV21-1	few	TGTGCCAGCAGCTGCAGGGACGACCACTACGAGCAGTACTTC	CASSCRDDHYEQYF
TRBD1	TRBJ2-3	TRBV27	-	TGTGCCAGCGCCGACAGGGAACACACAGATACGCAGTATTTT	CASADREHTDTQYF
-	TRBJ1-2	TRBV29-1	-	TGCAGCGTTCCAGGAGAAAACAACTATGGCTACACCTTC	CSVPGENNYGYTF
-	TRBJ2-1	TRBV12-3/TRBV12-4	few	TGTGCCAGCAGTTTCGGGCAGGCAGCCTACAATGAGCAGTTCTTC	CASSFGQAAYNEQFF
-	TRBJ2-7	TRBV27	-	TGTGCCAGCAGTTCTATACACCCTCAGGGTGTCCACGAGCAGTACTTC	CASSSIHPQGVHEQYF
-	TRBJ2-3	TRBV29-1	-	TGCAGCGTTACCAAGAGCCCAGATACGCAGTATTTT	CSVTKSPDTQYF
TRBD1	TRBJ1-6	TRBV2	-	TGTGCCAGCAGTGCCTCGACAGGGGGTAATTCACCCCTCCACTTT	CASSASTGGNSPLHF
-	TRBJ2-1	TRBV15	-	TGTGCCACCAGCAGAGAGCGAGAGGGAACGTACAATGAGCAGTTCTTC	CATSREREGTYNEQFF
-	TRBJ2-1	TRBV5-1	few	TGCGCCAGCAGCTTGGAGGGTGCGGAATACAATGAGCAGTTCTTC	CASSLEGAEYNEQFF
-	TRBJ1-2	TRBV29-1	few	TGCAGCGTTGAACAGGGTGGTTATGGCTACACCTTC	CSVEQGGYGYTF
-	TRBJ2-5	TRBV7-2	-	TGTGCCAGCAGCTTAATAGCTTTCCGCCAAGAGACCCAGTACTTC	CASSLIAFRQETQYF
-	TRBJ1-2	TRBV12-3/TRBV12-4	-	TGTGCCAGCAGTTTAGAAGGAGCGGGGAGTGGCTACACCTTC	CASSLEGAGSGYTF
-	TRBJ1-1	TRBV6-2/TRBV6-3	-	TGTGCCAGCAGACCGCCGAGGGGGACTGGATTTATGAACACTGAAGCTTTCTTT	CASRPPRGTGFMNTEAFF